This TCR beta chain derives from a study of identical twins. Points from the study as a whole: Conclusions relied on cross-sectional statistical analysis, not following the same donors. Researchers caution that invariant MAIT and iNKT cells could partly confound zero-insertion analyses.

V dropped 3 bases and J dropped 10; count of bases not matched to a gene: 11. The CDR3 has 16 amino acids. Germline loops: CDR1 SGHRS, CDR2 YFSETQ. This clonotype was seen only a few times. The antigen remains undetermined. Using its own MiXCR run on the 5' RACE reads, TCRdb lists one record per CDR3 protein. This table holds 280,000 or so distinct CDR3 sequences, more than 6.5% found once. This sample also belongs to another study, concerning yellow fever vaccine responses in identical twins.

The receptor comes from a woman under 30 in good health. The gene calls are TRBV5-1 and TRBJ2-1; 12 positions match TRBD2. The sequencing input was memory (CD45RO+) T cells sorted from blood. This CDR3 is CASSSQEGLAGEEQFF. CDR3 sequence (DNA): TGCGCCAGCAGCTCCCAAGAGGGACTAGCGGGTGAGGAGCAGTTCTTC.